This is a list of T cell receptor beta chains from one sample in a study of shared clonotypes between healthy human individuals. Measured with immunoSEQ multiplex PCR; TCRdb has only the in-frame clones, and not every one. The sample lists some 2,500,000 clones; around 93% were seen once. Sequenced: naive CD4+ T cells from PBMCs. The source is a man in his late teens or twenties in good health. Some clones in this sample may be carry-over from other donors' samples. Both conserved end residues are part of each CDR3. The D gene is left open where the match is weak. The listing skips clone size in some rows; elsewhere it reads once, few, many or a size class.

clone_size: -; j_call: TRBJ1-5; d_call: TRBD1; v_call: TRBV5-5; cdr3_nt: TGTGCCAGCAGTCCCGGGACAGGGATGAATCAGCCCCAGCATTTT; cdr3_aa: CASSPGTGMNQPQHF
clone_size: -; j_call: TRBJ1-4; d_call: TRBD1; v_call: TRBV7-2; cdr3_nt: TGTGCCAGCAGCTTACATAGGGGGACAGGGGATGAAAAACTGTTTTTT; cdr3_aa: CASSLHRGTGDEKLFF
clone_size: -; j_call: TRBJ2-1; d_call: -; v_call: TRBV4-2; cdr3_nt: TGTGCCAGCAGCCAGTATGAGGACAATGAGCAGTTCTTC; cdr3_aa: CASSQYEDNEQFF
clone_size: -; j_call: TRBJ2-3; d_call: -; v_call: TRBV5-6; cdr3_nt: TGTGCCAGCAGCTGGCTCAGCACAGATACGCAGTATTTT; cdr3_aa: CASSWLSTDTQYF
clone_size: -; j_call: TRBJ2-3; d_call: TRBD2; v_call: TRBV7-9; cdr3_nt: TGTGCCAGCAGCCGCCGACCGGGGGGAGCGGGATCCACAGATACGCAGTATTTT; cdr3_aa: CASSRRPGGAGSTDTQYF
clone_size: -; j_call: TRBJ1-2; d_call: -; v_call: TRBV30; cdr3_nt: TGTGCCTGGAGTGTAAAGGGGATCTATGGCTACACCTTC; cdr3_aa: CAWSVKGIYGYTF
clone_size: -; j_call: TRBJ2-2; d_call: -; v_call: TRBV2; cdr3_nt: TGTGCCAGCAGCCTAACAGGTATCGCCGGGGAGCTGTTTTTT; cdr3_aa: CASSLTGIAGELFF
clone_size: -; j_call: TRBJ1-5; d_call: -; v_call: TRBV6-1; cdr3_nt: TGTGCCAGCAAGGGGAGGAGCCCTCAGCCCCAGCATTTT; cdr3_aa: CASKGRSPQPQHF
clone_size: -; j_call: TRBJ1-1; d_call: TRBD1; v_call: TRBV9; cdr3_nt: TGTGCCAGCAGCCCTCTCATGGGACAGATGAACACTGAAGCTTTCTTT; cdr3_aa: CASSPLMGQMNTEAFF
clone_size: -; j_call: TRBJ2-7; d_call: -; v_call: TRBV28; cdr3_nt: TGTGCCAGCAGCTCCCCGGGACTGAGCTCCTACGAGCAGTACTTC; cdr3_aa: CASSSPGLSSYEQYF
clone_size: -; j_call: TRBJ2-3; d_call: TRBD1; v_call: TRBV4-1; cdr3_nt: TGCGCCAGCAGCCAACGGACAGGGGACACAGATACGCAGTATTTT; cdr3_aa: CASSQRTGDTDTQYF
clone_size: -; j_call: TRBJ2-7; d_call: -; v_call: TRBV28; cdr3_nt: TGTGCCAGCAGTCTGGGCGCCCAGGGGACCCACTTC; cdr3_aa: CASSLGAQGTHF
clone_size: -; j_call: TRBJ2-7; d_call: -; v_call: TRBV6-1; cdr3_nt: TGTGCCAGCAGCCAAGGGACGGACTACGAGCAGTACTTC; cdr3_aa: CASSQGTDYEQYF
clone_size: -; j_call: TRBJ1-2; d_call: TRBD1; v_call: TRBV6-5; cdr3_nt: TGTGCCAGCAGTGGAACCACGGGACAGACAACTGGCTACACCTTC; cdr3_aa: CASSGTTGQTTGYTF
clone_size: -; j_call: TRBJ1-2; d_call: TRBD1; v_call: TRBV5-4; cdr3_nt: TGTGCCAGCAGCTCCCGGGACAGGGGCAACTATGGCTACACCTTC; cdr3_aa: CASSSRDRGNYGYTF
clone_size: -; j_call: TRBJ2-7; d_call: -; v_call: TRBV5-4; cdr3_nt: TGTGCCAGCAGCTTCCTCTCCTACGAGCAGTACTTC; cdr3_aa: CASSFLSYEQYF
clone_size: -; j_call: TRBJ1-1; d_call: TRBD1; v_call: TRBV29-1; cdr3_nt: TGCAGCGCTGCCGGACAGGGGATTTCAGACGCTTTCTTT; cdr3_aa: CSAAGQGISDAFF
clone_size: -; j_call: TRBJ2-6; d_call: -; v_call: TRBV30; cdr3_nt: TGTGCCTGGAGTAACAAACCATCTGGGGCCAACGTCCTGACTTTC; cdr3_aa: CAWSNKPSGANVLTF
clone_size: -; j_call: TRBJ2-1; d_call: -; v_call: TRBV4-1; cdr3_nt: TGCGCCAGCAGCCAAGAAGGGGGTGAAGGAGGGTACAATGAGCAGTTCTTC; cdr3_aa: CASSQEGGEGGYNEQFF
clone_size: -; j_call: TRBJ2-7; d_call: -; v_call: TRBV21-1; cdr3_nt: TGTGCCAGCAGCAAAGAAAGAAAAGCGCACGAGCAGTACTTC; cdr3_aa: CASSKERKAHEQYF
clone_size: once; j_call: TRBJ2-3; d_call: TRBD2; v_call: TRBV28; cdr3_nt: TGTGCCACCTGGACTAGCGGGAGGGCGCAGTATTTT; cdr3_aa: CATWTSGRAQYF
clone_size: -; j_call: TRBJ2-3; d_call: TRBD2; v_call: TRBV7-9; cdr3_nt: TGTGCCAGCAGCCTCCGGGGGACTAGCGGGAGCAGGGCAGATACGCAGTATTTT; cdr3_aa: CASSLRGTSGSRADTQYF
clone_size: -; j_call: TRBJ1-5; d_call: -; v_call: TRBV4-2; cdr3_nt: TGTGCCAGCAGCCAAGAGAGTTTCGGCAATCAGCCCCAGCATTTT; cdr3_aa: CASSQESFGNQPQHF
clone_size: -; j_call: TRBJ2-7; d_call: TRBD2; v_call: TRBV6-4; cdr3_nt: TGTGCCAGCAGTGCAATGACTAGCGGGAGTCGGACCTACGAGCAGTACTTC; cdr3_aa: CASSAMTSGSRTYEQYF
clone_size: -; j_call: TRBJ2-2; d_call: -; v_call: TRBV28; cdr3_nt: TGTGCCAGCAGTTTATTGGTCGGGGAGCTGTTTTTT; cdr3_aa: CASSLLVGELFF